The 14 T cell receptor beta chains given below trace back to one sample, sequenced in a study of T-cell reconstitution after alpha-beta-depleted transplantation in children. Construction of the TCRbeta library involved unique molecular identifiers. TCRdb reprocessed the PCR reads with MiXCR, giving one entry per CDR3 protein. The table records 120,000 or so distinct CDR3 sequences, 10% of them present only once. Material: PBMCs from the stem cell graft donor, obtained from the stem cell graft. These receptor sequences come from a human donor who donated a stem cell graft to a child with acute lymphoblastic leukemia.

The gene calls are TRBV23-1 and TRBJ1-1; D uncertain. TRBV23-1 belongs to the ORF category, with a function that is uncertain. Trimming removed 0 bases from V and 1 base from J, with 6 bases in between. The CDR3 length is 14 residues. The CDR3 DNA reads as TGCGCCAGCAGTCAATCGAGGCAGAACACTGAAGCTTTCTTT. It is translated as CASSQSRQNTEAFF.

Ten or more counts support this clonotype. This chain links TRBV9 with TRBJ2-7; a weak D match, TRBD2 (6 bases). In germline, CDR1 is SGDLS, CDR2 YYNGEE. V shed 4 bases and J shed 5 bases, with 10 bases lying between them. The CDR3 covers 12 residues. The CDR3 DNA sequence: TGTGCCAGCAGCCCCGGGGGTCACGAGCAGTACTTC. This gives the protein CASSPGGHEQYF.

This clonotype was recorded at least ten times. The gene calls are TRBV4-3 and TRBJ1-2, with a tentative D call TRBD1 (5 bases). The length of the CDR3 is 16 residues. Deletions cut 4 bases from V and 1 base from J, with 16 bases between. The V gene's germline CDR1 is LGHNA and CDR2 YSLEER. Written as DNA, the CDR3 is TGCGCCAGCAGCCCCCAGGCCGGGGCAGTTAACTATGGCTACACCTTC. As protein: CASSPQAGAVNYGYTF.

The sample holds many counts of this clonotype. The rearrangement uses TRBV7-9 and TRBJ2-5; D is ambiguous. The length of the CDR3 is 15 residues. V was pared by 4 bases and J by 5 bases, with 17 bases between. Germline V gene sequence: CDR1 SEHNR, CDR2 FQNEAQ (reference sequence). This CDR3 is CASSYSLGSGETQYF. The CDR3 DNA reads TGTGCCAGCAGCTATTCTCTGGGGTCCGGGGAGACCCAGTACTTC.

There are many counts of this clonotype. The rearrangement links TRBV27 to TRBJ2-2; weak D call: TRBD2 (6 bases). Germline V gene sequence: CDR1 MNHEY, CDR2 SMNVEV (reference sequence). The CDR3 length is 15 residues. Trimming took off 11 bases at V and 5 bases at J, with 21 bases between the two ends. CDR3 DNA: TGTGCCGCGCGCTCCCTCGAGGGAGGAACCGGGGAGCTGTTTTTT. Translated: CAARSLEGGTGELFF.

The chain employs TRBV19 and TRBJ2-7; possible D gene TRBD2, 5 bases. V was cut by 11 bases and J by 9 bases, with 23 bases left in between. Germline V gene lookup returns CDR1 LNHDA and CDR2 SQIVND (reference sequence). The CDR3 is made up of 13 amino acids. CDR3 sequence: CASGGGEEFGQYF. The CDR3 DNA reads as TGTGCCTCCGGTGGAGGAGAGGAATTCGGGCAGTACTTC.

This clonotype was picked up a small number of times. A much larger clone differs from this one at a single base, so this may be a read error. The chain uses TRBV20-1 and TRBJ2-7; D remains ambiguous. CDR3 length: 17 amino acids. Germline assignment: CDR1 DFQATT and CDR2 SNEGSKA (reference sequence). Written as DNA, the CDR3 is TGCTGTGCTAGAGATCCCCTTGATACGGAGAATCCCTACGAGCAGTACTTC. Protein product: CCARDPLDTENPYEQYF.

This clonotype was seen many times. CDR3 in amino acids: CASSLAGTGDSPLHF. The CDR3, as DNA: TGCGCCAGCAGCTTAGCCGGGACAGGGGATTCACCCCTCCACTTT. The rearrangement joins TRBV5-1 to TRBJ1-6; 10 positions match TRBD1. Germline values: CDR1 SGHRS, CDR2 YFSETQ. The CDR3 length is 15 residues. The V and J ends lost 2 bases and 8 bases, in that order; junction bases with no gene match: 4. The full variable domain, completed using reference TRBV5-1 and TRBJ1-6, is KAGVTQTPRYLIKTRGQQVTLSCSPISGHRSVSWYQQTPGQGLQFLFEYFSETQRNKGNFPGRFSGRQFSNSRSEMNVSTLELGDSALYLCASSLAGTGDSPLHFGNGTRLTVT.

This clonotype was detected many times. The chain couples TRBV20-1 to TRBJ1-1, with 9 bases that match TRBD1. V trimming: 1 base; J trimming: 1 base; junction bases outside the gene matches: 10. This CDR3 is built from 17 residues. CDR1 is DFQATT and CDR2 is SNEGSKA in the germline V gene (reference sequence). DNA of the CDR3: TGCAGTGCTAGAGTTAGACTGGGGGACAGGGAGAACACTGAAGCTTTCTTT. This encodes CSARVRLGDRENTEAFF.

The chain is built from TRBV4-3 and TRBJ1-2, with 10 positions matching TRBD1. This CDR3 region has 15 residues. Germline loops: CDR1 LGHNA, CDR2 YSLEER. The trim removed 4 bases at V and 4 bases at J, leaving 6 bases unmatched. CDR3: CASSRDRGQSYGYTF. CDR3 in DNA: TGCGCCAGCAGCCGTGACAGGGGGCAATCCTATGGCTACACCTTC.

The chain carries TRBV5-6 and TRBJ2-7; D is possibly TRBD1 (6 bases). CDR1 is SGHDT, CDR2 YYEEEE, per germline. The CDR3 consists of 14 residues. Deletions cut 4 bases from V and 0 bases from J, with 11 bases between. CDR3 amino acids: CASSNQGYSYEQYF. CDR3 DNA: TGTGCCAGCAGCAACCAGGGGTACTCCTACGAGCAGTACTTC.

This clonotype was observed at least ten times. This chain connects TRBV10-3 to TRBJ1-4, with D perhaps TRBD1 (5 bases). The CDR3 totals 14 residues. The germline V gene encodes CDR1 ENHRY and CDR2 SYGVKD. V was shortened by 3 bases and J by 3 bases, with 8 bases between the two germline ends. The chain's CDR3 is CAISEGASNEKLFF. DNA for the CDR3: TGTGCCATCAGTGAAGGGGCCTCTAATGAAAAACTGTTTTTT.

This clonotype was seen a few times. The chain links TRBV7-9 to TRBJ2-7; TRBD2 matches at 7 bases. The V gene's germline CDR1 is SEHNR and CDR2 FQNEAQ (reference sequence). J lost 3 bases, V lost 3 bases, and 5 bases had no gene match. The CDR3 runs to 14 residues. CDR3 in amino acids: CASSFGGGSYEQYF. The CDR3 DNA reads TGTGCCAGCAGCTTTGGGGGAGGGAGCTACGAGCAGTACTTC.

This clonotype has just a few counts. The chain combines TRBV7-8 with TRBJ2-1; D possibly uses TRBD1 or TRBD2 (5 bases each). The CDR3 runs to 13 residues. Per germline, CDR1 SGHVS and CDR2 FQNEAQ. V lost 5 bases, J lost 10 bases, and 15 bases lay in between. CDR3 DNA: TGTGCCAGCAGCAAGAGGGGCCTCGGGGAGCAGTTCTTC. As protein: CASSKRGLGEQFF.